This TCR beta chain was documented in a study of regulatory T cells in long-lasting Graves disease. Trimming removed 1 base from V and 5 bases from J, with 23 bases in between. From germline, CDR1 is MDHEN and CDR2 SYDVKM. This CDR3 is 19 amino acids long. Time point reported: persistent/refractory GD, antithyroid drugs over 5 years with positive TRAb. The TCR library was prepared using RNA isolated from PBMCs. Building of the TCR beta libraries involved iRepertoire HTBI primers and Arm-PCR of CDR3 regions. Each CDR3 protein gets one entry after TCRdb re-called the multiplex PCR reads with MiXCR. The repertoire holds over 300,000 distinct CDR3 sequences, with about 20% as singletons.

The origin of this receptor is a female donor with Graves disease. The chain has TRBV28 and TRBJ1-4; D remains ambiguous. Sample: peripheral blood mononuclear cells (PBMCs), taken when the disease was refractory, from a patient treated with antithyroid drugs. Here the CDR3 reads CASSLSGSQHKSSNEKLFF. CDR3 DNA sequence: TGTGCCAGCAGTTTATCGGGCTCACAGCACAAAAGTTCAAATGAAAAACTGTTTTTT.